The rows below give T cell receptor beta chains drawn from one sample of a study of cytomegalovirus exposure and HLA in healthy donors. Sequencing used immunoSEQ multiplex PCR; TCRdb keeps in-frame clones, though not all of them. The sample yields about 100,000 clones, more than 70% seen once. Sequenced: PBMCs. All receptors derive from a man aged 30 to 45 in good health and CMV-seronegative. CDR3s include the opening cysteine and the closing phenylalanine or tryptophan. The D gene is left open where the match is weak. Not every row has a clone size; where given, it reads once, few, many or a size class.

j_gene: TRBJ2-7; abundance: -; v_gene: TRBV28; d_gene: TRBD2; CDR3aa: CASSLHGVAGGIRSYEQYF; CDR3nt: TGTGCCAGCAGTTTACATGGCGTGGCGGGAGGGATAAGGTCCTACGAGCAGTACTTC
j_gene: TRBJ1-5; abundance: -; v_gene: TRBV5-8; d_gene: TRBD1; CDR3aa: CASSWRQGSNQPQHF; CDR3nt: TGTGCCAGCAGCTGGCGACAGGGCAGCAATCAGCCCCAGCATTTT
j_gene: TRBJ2-7; abundance: few; v_gene: TRBV5-1; d_gene: -; CDR3aa: CASSLDGYEQYF; CDR3nt: TGCGCCAGCAGCTTGGACGGCTACGAGCAGTACTTC
j_gene: TRBJ2-7; abundance: -; v_gene: TRBV18; d_gene: TRBD2; CDR3aa: CASSPTLGGGPNEQYF; CDR3nt: TGTGCCAGCTCACCGACACTTGGGGGGGGTCCGAACGAGCAGTACTTC
j_gene: TRBJ1-5; abundance: -; v_gene: TRBV6-6; d_gene: TRBD1; CDR3aa: CASSTGTGEYQPQHF; CDR3nt: TGTGCCAGCAGTACCGGGACAGGGGAGTATCAGCCCCAGCATTTT
j_gene: TRBJ1-4; abundance: -; v_gene: TRBV2; d_gene: -; CDR3aa: CASTGESNEKLFF; CDR3nt: TGTGCCAGCACAGGGGAGTCTAATGAAAAACTGTTTTTT
j_gene: TRBJ1-1; abundance: few; v_gene: TRBV25-1; d_gene: -; CDR3aa: CASSKVGRGTEAFF; CDR3nt: TGTGCCAGCAGTAAAGTTGGGAGGGGCACTGAAGCTTTCTTT
j_gene: TRBJ2-7; abundance: -; v_gene: TRBV6-1; d_gene: TRBD2; CDR3aa: CASTTGGAYEQYF; CDR3nt: TGTGCCAGCACCACCGGGGGGGCCTACGAGCAGTACTTC
j_gene: TRBJ1-1; abundance: few; v_gene: TRBV6-5; d_gene: -; CDR3aa: CATALGGNTEAFF; CDR3nt: TGTGCCACCGCACTCGGCGGGAACACTGAAGCTTTCTTT
j_gene: TRBJ2-1; abundance: -; v_gene: TRBV7-9; d_gene: TRBD2; CDR3aa: CASSPPGLANEQFF; CDR3nt: TGTGCCAGCAGCCCGCCGGGACTAGCCAATGAGCAGTTCTTC
j_gene: TRBJ1-2; abundance: -; v_gene: TRBV18; d_gene: TRBD1; CDR3aa: CASSPITGDDGYTF; CDR3nt: TGTGCCAGCTCACCCATTACAGGGGATGATGGCTACACCTTC
j_gene: TRBJ1-2; abundance: -; v_gene: TRBV4-2; d_gene: TRBD1; CDR3aa: CASSQGPGGIYGYTF; CDR3nt: TGTGCCAGCAGCCAAGGTCCAGGGGGCATTTATGGCTACACCTTC
j_gene: TRBJ2-7; abundance: -; v_gene: TRBV19; d_gene: -; CDR3aa: CASTTPATRLYSYEQYF; CDR3nt: TGTGCCAGTACCACCCCAGCGACGAGGCTATACTCCTACGAGCAGTACTTC
j_gene: TRBJ2-3; abundance: -; v_gene: TRBV6-1; d_gene: -; CDR3aa: CASRWGLLQYF; CDR3nt: TGTGCCAGCAGGTGGGGACTTTTGCAGTATTTT
j_gene: TRBJ2-2; abundance: -; v_gene: TRBV7-3; d_gene: -; CDR3aa: CASSPGSGADSGELFF; CDR3nt: TGTGCCAGCAGTCCTGGGTCAGGGGCGGATTCCGGGGAGCTGTTTTTT
j_gene: TRBJ2-7; abundance: -; v_gene: TRBV5-4; d_gene: TRBD2; CDR3aa: CASSPSLAGGAYEQYF; CDR3nt: TGTGCCAGCAGCCCAAGTCTAGCGGGGGGCGCCTACGAGCAGTACTTC
j_gene: TRBJ2-2; abundance: -; v_gene: TRBV7-8; d_gene: TRBD1; CDR3aa: CASSPDRVRTGELFF; CDR3nt: TGTGCCAGCAGCCCCGACAGGGTTAGGACCGGGGAGCTGTTTTTT
j_gene: TRBJ1-6; abundance: -; v_gene: TRBV10-3; d_gene: -; CDR3aa: CAIKRQVDSPLHF; CDR3nt: TGTGCCATCAAAAGACAGGTCGATTCACCCCTCCACTTT
j_gene: TRBJ1-4; abundance: -; v_gene: TRBV25-1; d_gene: TRBD1; CDR3aa: CASSRRTGGWSEKLFF; CDR3nt: TGTGCCAGCAGTCGAAGGACAGGGGGCTGGAGTGAAAAACTGTTTTTT
j_gene: TRBJ2-5; abundance: -; v_gene: TRBV2; d_gene: -; CDR3aa: CASSEEGPPETQYF; CDR3nt: TGTGCCAGCAGTGAGGAGGGCCCACCGGAGACCCAGTACTTC
j_gene: TRBJ1-1; abundance: -; v_gene: TRBV29-1; d_gene: -; CDR3aa: CSVVQGNTEAFF; CDR3nt: TGCAGCGTTGTTCAGGGTAACACTGAAGCTTTCTTT
j_gene: TRBJ2-3; abundance: -; v_gene: TRBV19; d_gene: TRBD1; CDR3aa: CASSITGVDTQYF; CDR3nt: TGTGCCAGTAGTATCACAGGGGTCGATACGCAGTATTTT
j_gene: TRBJ1-5; abundance: few; v_gene: TRBV5-4; d_gene: -; CDR3aa: CASSLAPGSNQPQHF; CDR3nt: TGTGCCAGCAGCTTGGCCCCGGGTAGCAATCAGCCCCAGCATTTT
j_gene: TRBJ1-4; abundance: -; v_gene: TRBV30; d_gene: -; CDR3aa: CAWTNRGGDEKLFF; CDR3nt: TGTGCCTGGACCAATAGGGGGGGGGATGAAAAACTGTTTTTT
j_gene: TRBJ1-1; abundance: -; v_gene: TRBV2; d_gene: -; CDR3aa: CASSEMVADEAFF; CDR3nt: TGTGCCAGCAGTGAAATGGTGGCAGATGAAGCTTTCTTT
j_gene: TRBJ2-3; abundance: -; v_gene: TRBV10-3; d_gene: TRBD2; CDR3aa: CAISESASGYTDTQYF; CDR3nt: TGTGCCATCAGTGAGTCGGCTAGCGGGTACACAGATACGCAGTATTTT
j_gene: TRBJ1-6; abundance: -; v_gene: TRBV5-1; d_gene: -; CDR3aa: CASSLAAVSSYNSPLHF; CDR3nt: TGCGCCAGCAGCTTAGCGGCAGTCAGCTCCTATAATTCACCCCTCCACTTT
j_gene: TRBJ2-2; abundance: -; v_gene: TRBV2; d_gene: TRBD1; CDR3aa: CASTRTGLTGELFF; CDR3nt: TGTGCCAGCACTCGGACAGGGCTCACCGGGGAGCTGTTTTTT
j_gene: TRBJ2-1; abundance: once; v_gene: TRBV5-6; d_gene: TRBD1; CDR3aa: CASSWGTGRNEQFF; CDR3nt: TGTGCCAGCAGCTGGGGGACAGGGCGCAATGAGCAGTTCTTC
j_gene: TRBJ2-5; abundance: -; v_gene: TRBV4-1; d_gene: -; CDR3aa: CASSQDTGIQETQYF; CDR3nt: TGCGCCAGCAGCCAAGATACAGGGATACAAGAGACCCAGTACTTC
j_gene: TRBJ2-3; abundance: -; v_gene: TRBV18; d_gene: TRBD2; CDR3aa: CASTGGVGTDTQYF; CDR3nt: TGTGCCAGCACCGGGGGGGTCGGGACAGATACGCAGTATTTT
j_gene: TRBJ1-6; abundance: -; v_gene: TRBV2; d_gene: TRBD1; CDR3aa: CASRGTGGDSPLHF; CDR3nt: TGTGCCAGCAGGGGGACAGGGGGCGATTCACCCCTCCACTTT
j_gene: TRBJ2-7; abundance: -; v_gene: TRBV2; d_gene: -; CDR3aa: CASAPGVVNEQYF; CDR3nt: TGTGCCAGCGCCCCAGGGGTGGTCAACGAGCAGTACTTC
j_gene: TRBJ2-7; abundance: -; v_gene: TRBV23-1; d_gene: TRBD1; CDR3aa: CASSQPGQGDSYEQYF; CDR3nt: TGCGCCAGCAGTCAGCCGGGACAGGGGGACTCCTACGAGCAGTACTTC
j_gene: TRBJ2-7; abundance: -; v_gene: TRBV6-1; d_gene: TRBD1; CDR3aa: CASSQGQRYEQYF; CDR3nt: TGTGCCAGCAGTCAGGGACAGAGATACGAGCAGTACTTC
j_gene: TRBJ2-1; abundance: once; v_gene: TRBV5-1; d_gene: TRBD2; CDR3aa: CASSFSSSGNNEQFF; CDR3nt: TGCGCCAGCAGCTTCTCGTCTAGCGGGAACAATGAGCAGTTCTTC
j_gene: TRBJ2-1; abundance: -; v_gene: TRBV7-2; d_gene: TRBD1; CDR3aa: CASSSPGTGFRSYNEQFF; CDR3nt: TGTGCCAGCAGCTCTCCCGGGACAGGGTTTAGGTCCTACAATGAGCAGTTCTTC
j_gene: TRBJ2-3; abundance: -; v_gene: TRBV4-2; d_gene: TRBD2; CDR3aa: CASSQVAGGEDTQYF; CDR3nt: TGTGCCAGCAGCCAAGTCGCGGGGGGTGAAGATACGCAGTATTTT
j_gene: TRBJ2-1; abundance: -; v_gene: TRBV4-1; d_gene: -; CDR3aa: CASSPAQGHNEQFF; CDR3nt: TGCGCCAGCAGCCCAGCCCAGGGGCACAATGAGCAGTTCTTC
j_gene: TRBJ2-7; abundance: -; v_gene: TRBV4-1; d_gene: TRBD2; CDR3aa: CASSQVPSGGLLYF; CDR3nt: TGCGCCAGCAGCCAAGTCCCTAGCGGGGGCCTTCTGTACTTC
j_gene: TRBJ2-5; abundance: few; v_gene: TRBV28; d_gene: -; CDR3aa: CASSPRLVTFQETQYF; CDR3nt: TGTGCCAGCAGTCCCCGATTAGTCACGTTCCAAGAGACCCAGTACTTC
j_gene: TRBJ2-3; abundance: -; v_gene: TRBV2; d_gene: TRBD1; CDR3aa: CASRLDRGLLDTQYF; CDR3nt: TGTGCCAGCAGGTTGGACAGGGGACTGCTGGATACGCAGTATTTT
j_gene: TRBJ1-5; abundance: -; v_gene: TRBV6-1; d_gene: -; CDR3aa: CASSEARGESNQPQHF; CDR3nt: TGTGCCAGCAGTGAAGCGCGGGGAGAGAGCAATCAGCCCCAGCATTTT
j_gene: TRBJ1-2; abundance: -; v_gene: TRBV30; d_gene: -; CDR3aa: CAWTAAATRIYGYTF; CDR3nt: TGTGCCTGGACCGCGGCAGCTACCCGAATCTATGGCTACACCTTC
j_gene: TRBJ2-5; abundance: -; v_gene: TRBV7-2; d_gene: TRBD2; CDR3aa: CASSPGVREFWETQYF; CDR3nt: TGTGCCAGCAGCCCTGGCGTGCGGGAGTTTTGGGAGACCCAGTACTTC
j_gene: TRBJ1-5; abundance: -; v_gene: TRBV6-6; d_gene: -; CDR3aa: CASSYSAQPQHF; CDR3nt: TGTGCCAGCAGTTACTCGGCTCAGCCCCAGCATTTT
j_gene: TRBJ2-3; abundance: -; v_gene: TRBV11-3; d_gene: -; CDR3aa: CASSLSGAYTDTQYF; CDR3nt: TGTGCCAGCAGCTTATCAGGGGCCTACACAGATACGCAGTATTTT
j_gene: TRBJ1-1; abundance: -; v_gene: TRBV7-9; d_gene: TRBD1; CDR3aa: CASRAQGTDGTEAFF; CDR3nt: TGTGCCAGCAGAGCACAGGGGACCGATGGCACTGAAGCTTTCTTT
j_gene: TRBJ2-7; abundance: few; v_gene: TRBV28; d_gene: TRBD2; CDR3aa: CASSTSQLAGAYEQYF; CDR3nt: TGTGCCAGCAGTACCTCCCAACTAGCGGGGGCCTACGAGCAGTACTTC
j_gene: TRBJ2-5; abundance: once; v_gene: TRBV5-6; d_gene: -; CDR3aa: CASSLGYHQETQYF; CDR3nt: TGTGCCAGCAGCTTGGGCTACCACCAAGAGACCCAGTACTTC